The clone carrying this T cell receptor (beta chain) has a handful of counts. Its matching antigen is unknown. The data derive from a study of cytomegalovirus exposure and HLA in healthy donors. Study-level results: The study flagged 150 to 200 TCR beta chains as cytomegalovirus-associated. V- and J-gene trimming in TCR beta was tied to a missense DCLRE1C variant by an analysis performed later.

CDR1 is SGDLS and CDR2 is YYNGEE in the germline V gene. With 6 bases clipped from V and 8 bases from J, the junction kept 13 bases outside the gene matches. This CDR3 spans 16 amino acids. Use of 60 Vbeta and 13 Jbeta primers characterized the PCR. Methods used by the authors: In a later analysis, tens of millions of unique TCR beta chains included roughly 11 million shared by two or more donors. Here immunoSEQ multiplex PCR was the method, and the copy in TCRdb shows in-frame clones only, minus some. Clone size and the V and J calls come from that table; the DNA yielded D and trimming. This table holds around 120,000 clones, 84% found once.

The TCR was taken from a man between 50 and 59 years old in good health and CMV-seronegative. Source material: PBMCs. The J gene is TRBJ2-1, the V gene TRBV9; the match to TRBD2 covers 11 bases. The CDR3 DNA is TGTGCCAGCACCCCGGGGGGTAGCGGGGGGGTCTATGAGCAGTTCTTC. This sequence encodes CASTPGGSGGVYEQFF.